The T cell receptor beta chain described here comes from a study of blood T cell repertoires in COVID-19. Germline trimming cut 0 bases from V and 3 bases from J; bases unmatched to any gene: 5. Germline V gene sequence: CDR1 SGHNT, CDR2 YYREEE (reference sequence). The length of the CDR3 is 15 residues. The protocol was immunoSEQ multiplex PCR, while the TCRdb copy is restricted to in-frame clones and leaves out a portion. The sample has more than 200,000 clones, around 89% seen once. This TCR was recovered from a woman aged 25 to 45 who had recovered from COVID-19. What was sequenced was PBMCs or T cells enriched from blood (not recorded which). The chain couples TRBV5-4 to TRBJ2-5, with 7 bases fitting TRBD2. The CDR3 loop is CASSLGIAGKETQYF. CDR3 DNA: TGTGCCAGCAGCTTGGGTATAGCGGGTAAAGAGACCCAGTACTTC.